This TCR beta chain was observed in a study of T cell responses to AZD1222 COVID-19 vaccine. Overall study findings and caveats: Regions 160-218 and 743-854 dominated among vaccine-associated CD4 TCRs spanning spike. A rise in Spike-specific TCR breadth and depth followed two AZD1222 doses.

On this clone itself: Its antigen remains unknown.

The method was immunoSEQ multiplex PCR; TCRdb's version includes in-frame clones alone and lacks a portion of them. Of 100,000 to 150,000 clones listed, about 93% are singletons. This CDR3 region has 21 residues. Sequencing used peripheral blood, obtained on day 0 of AZD1222 vaccination. The receptor was isolated from an adult in good health. This rearrangement joins TRBV12-2 to TRBJ2-5; the table's D call of TRBD2 was not tested on the DNA. TRBV12-2 is an annotated pseudogene. Here the CDR3 reads CASRQRGLAESVINPQQTQYF. CDR3 bases: TGTGCAAGTCGCCAGCGCGGACTAGCGGAGTCGGTAATTAATCCCCAACAGACCCAGTACTTC.